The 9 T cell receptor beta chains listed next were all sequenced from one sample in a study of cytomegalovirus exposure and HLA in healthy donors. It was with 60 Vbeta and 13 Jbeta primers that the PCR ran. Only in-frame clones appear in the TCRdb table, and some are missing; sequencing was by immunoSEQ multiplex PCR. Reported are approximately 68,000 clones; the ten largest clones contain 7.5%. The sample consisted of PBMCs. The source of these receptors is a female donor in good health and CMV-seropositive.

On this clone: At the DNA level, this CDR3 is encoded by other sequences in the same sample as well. The CDR3 DNA is TGTGCCAGCAGCTTATCAGCGGGTGGGGAGACCCAGTACTTC. Its protein is CASSLSAGGETQYF. V is TRBV7-6 and J is TRBJ2-5; D may be TRBD2 (6 bases). The CDR3 contains 14 residues. With 2 bases removed from V and 5 bases from J, the gap between germline ends came to 12 bases. CDR1 is SGHVS and CDR2 is FNYEAQ in the germline V gene.

In DNA, the CDR3 is TGTGCCAGCAGTCAGCCGACTAGCCTGCAAGAGACCCAGTACTTC. Its translation is CASSQPTSLQETQYF. The chain carries TRBV7-9 and TRBJ2-5, with 7 bases lining up with TRBD2. The germline gives CDR1 SEHNR, CDR2 FQNEAQ (reference sequence). There are 15 residues in the CDR3. The V and J ends lost 6 bases and 2 bases, in that order; junction bases with no gene match: 9.

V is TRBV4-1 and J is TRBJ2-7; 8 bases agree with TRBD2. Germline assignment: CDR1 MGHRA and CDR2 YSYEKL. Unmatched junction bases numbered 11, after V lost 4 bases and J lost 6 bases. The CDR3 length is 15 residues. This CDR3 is CASSPSGGGAGEQYF. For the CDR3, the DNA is TGCGCCAGCAGCCCGTCGGGGGGGGGCGCGGGCGAGCAGTACTTC.

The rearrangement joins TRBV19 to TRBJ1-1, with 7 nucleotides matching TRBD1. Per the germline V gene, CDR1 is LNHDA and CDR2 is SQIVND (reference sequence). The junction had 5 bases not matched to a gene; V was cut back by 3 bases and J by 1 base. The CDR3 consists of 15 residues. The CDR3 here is CASSIYYRGNTEAFF. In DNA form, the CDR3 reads TGTGCCAGTAGTATCTACTACAGGGGGAACACTGAAGCTTTCTTT.

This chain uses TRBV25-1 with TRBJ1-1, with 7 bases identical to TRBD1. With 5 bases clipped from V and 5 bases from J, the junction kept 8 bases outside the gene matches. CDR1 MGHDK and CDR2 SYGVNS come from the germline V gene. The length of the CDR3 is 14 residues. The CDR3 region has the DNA TGTGCCAGCAGTCCGGGAGGGGGCAGAACTGAAGCTTTCTTT. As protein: CASSPGGGRTEAFF.

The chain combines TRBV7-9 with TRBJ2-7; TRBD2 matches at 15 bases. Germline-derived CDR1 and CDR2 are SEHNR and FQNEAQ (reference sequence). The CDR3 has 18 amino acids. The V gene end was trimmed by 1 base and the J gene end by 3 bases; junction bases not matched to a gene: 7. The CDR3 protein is CASSLDYRTSGRGYEQYF. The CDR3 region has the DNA TGTGCCAGCAGCTTAGATTACCGGACTAGCGGGAGGGGCTACGAGCAGTACTTC.

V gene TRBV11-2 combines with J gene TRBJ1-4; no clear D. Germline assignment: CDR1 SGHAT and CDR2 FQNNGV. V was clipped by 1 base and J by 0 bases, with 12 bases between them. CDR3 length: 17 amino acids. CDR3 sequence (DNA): TGTGCCAGCAGCTTAGCCCCCACAGCCGCAACTAATGAAAAACTGTTTTTT. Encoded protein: CASSLAPTAATNEKLFF.

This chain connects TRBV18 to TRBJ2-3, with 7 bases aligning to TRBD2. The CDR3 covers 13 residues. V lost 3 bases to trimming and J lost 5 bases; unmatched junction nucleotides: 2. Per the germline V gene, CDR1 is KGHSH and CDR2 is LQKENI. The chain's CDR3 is CASSPGEGDTQYF. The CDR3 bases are TGTGCCAGCTCACCCGGGGAGGGAGATACGCAGTATTTT.

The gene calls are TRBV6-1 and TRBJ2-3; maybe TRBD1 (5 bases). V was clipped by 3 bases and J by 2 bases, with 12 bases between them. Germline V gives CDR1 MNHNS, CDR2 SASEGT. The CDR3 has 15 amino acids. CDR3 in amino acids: CASSEMDMSTDTQYF. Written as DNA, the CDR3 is TGTGCCAGCAGTGAGATGGACATGTCCACAGATACGCAGTATTTT.